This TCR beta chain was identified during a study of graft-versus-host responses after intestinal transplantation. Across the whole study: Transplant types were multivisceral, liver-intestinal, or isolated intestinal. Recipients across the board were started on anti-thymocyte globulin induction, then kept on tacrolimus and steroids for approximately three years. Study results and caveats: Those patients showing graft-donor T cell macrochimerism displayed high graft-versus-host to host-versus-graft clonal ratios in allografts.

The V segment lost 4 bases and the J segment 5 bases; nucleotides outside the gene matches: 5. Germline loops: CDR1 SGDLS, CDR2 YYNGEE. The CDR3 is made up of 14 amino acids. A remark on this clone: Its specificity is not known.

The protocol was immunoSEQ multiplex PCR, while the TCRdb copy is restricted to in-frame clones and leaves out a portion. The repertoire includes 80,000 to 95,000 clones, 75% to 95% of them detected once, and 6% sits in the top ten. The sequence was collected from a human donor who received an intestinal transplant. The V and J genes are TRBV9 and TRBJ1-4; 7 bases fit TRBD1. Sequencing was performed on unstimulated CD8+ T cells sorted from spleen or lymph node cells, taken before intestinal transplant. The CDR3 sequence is CASSSAGGNEKLFF. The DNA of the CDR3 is TGTGCCAGCAGCTCTGCAGGGGGGAATGAAAAACTGTTTTTT.